This TCR beta chain stems from a study of CD4 T cells in relation to SARS-CoV-2 and coronaviruses. Study conclusions and caveats: In roughly 61% of donors, memory CD4+ clonotypes crossrecognized SARS-CoV-2 and at least one common cold coronavirus spike.

CD4+ T cells from unexposed donors were obtained before the COVID-19 pandemic (2011-2018). After less than 11 days of culture, CD4+ T cells were isolated. Cells permitting, SARS-CoV-2 S/N and four cold-coronavirus spikes were tested on unexposed-donor CD4+ T cells. With respect to this clone: Its antigen is currently unknown.

Using immunoSEQ multiplex PCR, the repertoire was profiled, and TCRdb retains in-frame clones only, with some absent. The data contain about 19,000 clones, 77% of them singletons. The germline V gene encodes CDR1 MNHEY and CDR2 SMNVEV (reference sequence). The CDR3 consists of 15 residues. V was trimmed by 5 bases and J by 0 bases, leaving 10 bases between them. The chain carries TRBV27 and TRBJ1-4, with D hard to call. The sequencing input was CD4+ T cells from PBMCs, cultured in vitro. The source of this sequence is a human donor in good health. This CDR3 reads CASSPRVATNEKLFF. CDR3 in DNA: TGTGCCAGCAGTCCCCGAGTTGCAACTAATGAAAAACTGTTTTTT.